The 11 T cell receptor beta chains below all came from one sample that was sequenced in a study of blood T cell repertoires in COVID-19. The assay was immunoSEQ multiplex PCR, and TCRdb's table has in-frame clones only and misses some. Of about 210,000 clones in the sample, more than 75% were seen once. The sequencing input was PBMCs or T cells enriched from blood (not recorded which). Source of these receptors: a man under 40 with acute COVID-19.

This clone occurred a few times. The CDR3 loop is CASRVDRVQGYTF. In DNA, the CDR3 is TGTGCCAGCAGGGTAGACAGGGTGCAAGGCTACACCTTC. The chain employs TRBV5-5 and TRBJ1-2; 7 bases line up with TRBD1. The germline V gene has CDR1 SGHKS and CDR2 YYEKEE (reference sequence). The ends lost 5 bases at V and 8 bases at J; junction bases unmatched: 9. The CDR3 covers 13 residues.

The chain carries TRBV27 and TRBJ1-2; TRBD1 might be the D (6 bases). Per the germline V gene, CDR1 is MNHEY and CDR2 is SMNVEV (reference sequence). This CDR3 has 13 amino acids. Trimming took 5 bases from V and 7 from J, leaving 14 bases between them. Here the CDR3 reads CASSTGTWGGYTF. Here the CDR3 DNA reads TGTGCCAGCAGTACAGGGACCTGGGGTGGCTACACCTTC.

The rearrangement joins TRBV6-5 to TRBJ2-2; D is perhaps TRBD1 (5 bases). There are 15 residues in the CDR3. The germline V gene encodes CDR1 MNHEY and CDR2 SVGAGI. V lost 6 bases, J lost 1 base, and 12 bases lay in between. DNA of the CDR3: TGTGCCAGCAGCAGGGATAACGTGAACACCGGGGAGCTGTTTTTT. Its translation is CASSRDNVNTGELFF.

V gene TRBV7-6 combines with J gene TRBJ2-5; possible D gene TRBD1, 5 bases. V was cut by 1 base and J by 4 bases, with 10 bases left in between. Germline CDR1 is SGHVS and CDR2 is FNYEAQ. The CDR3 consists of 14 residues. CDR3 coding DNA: TGTGCCAGCAGCTTAGAGCAGGGTAGAGAGACCCAGTACTTC. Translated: CASSLEQGRETQYF.

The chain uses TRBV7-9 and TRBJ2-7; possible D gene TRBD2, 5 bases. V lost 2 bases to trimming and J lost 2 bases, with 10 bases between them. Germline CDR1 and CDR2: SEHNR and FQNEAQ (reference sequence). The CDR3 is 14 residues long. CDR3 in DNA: TGTGCCAGCAGCTTATTCGAGGGCCCCTACGAGCAGTACTTC. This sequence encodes CASSLFEGPYEQYF.

CDR3 sequence reads: CASSLDLASMNTGELFF. CDR3 nucleotides: TGTGCCAGCAGCTTAGATCTGGCTTCAATGAACACCGGGGAGCTGTTTTTT. The V call is TRBV11-2, the J call TRBJ2-2; D not certain. V was clipped by 0 bases and J by 1 base, with 12 bases between them. This CDR3 is built from 17 residues. Germline V gene data show CDR1 as SGHAT and CDR2 as FQNNGV.

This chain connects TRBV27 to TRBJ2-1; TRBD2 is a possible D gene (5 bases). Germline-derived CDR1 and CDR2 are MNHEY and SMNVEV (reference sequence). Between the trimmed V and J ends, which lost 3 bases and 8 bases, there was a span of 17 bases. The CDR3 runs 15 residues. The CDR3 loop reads CASSFSGWGVDEQFF. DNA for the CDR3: TGTGCCAGCAGTTTTTCTGGGTGGGGAGTCGATGAGCAGTTCTTC.

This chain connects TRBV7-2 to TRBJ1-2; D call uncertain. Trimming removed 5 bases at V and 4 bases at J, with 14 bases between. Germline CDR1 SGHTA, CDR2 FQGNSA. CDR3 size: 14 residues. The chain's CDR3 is CASSLARVAYGYTF. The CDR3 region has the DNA TGTGCCAGCAGCCTCGCGAGGGTTGCCTATGGCTACACCTTC.

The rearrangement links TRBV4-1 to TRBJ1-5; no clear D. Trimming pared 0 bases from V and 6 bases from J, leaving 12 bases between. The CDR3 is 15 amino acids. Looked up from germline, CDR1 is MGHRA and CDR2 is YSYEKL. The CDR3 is CASSQERETGQPQHF. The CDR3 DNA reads TGCGCCAGCAGCCAAGAGAGGGAAACGGGTCAGCCCCAGCATTTT.

Here the CDR3 DNA reads TGTGCCAGCAGTTTAGGCAGGGCAAGTGGCTACACCTTC. Its translation is CASSLGRASGYTF. The V and J genes are TRBV12-3 or TRBV12-4 and TRBJ1-2; D possibly corresponds to TRBD1 (5 bases). With 1 base removed from V and 7 bases from J, the gap between germline ends came to 10 bases. The CDR3 has 13 amino acids.

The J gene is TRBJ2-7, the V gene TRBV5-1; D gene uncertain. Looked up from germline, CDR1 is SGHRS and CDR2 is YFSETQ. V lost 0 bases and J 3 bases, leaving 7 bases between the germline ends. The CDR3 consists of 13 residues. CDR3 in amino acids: CASSLVNSYEQYF. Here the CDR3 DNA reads TGCGCCAGCAGCTTGGTAAACAGCTACGAGCAGTACTTC.